The 9 T cell receptor beta chains presented below share a single source sample, sequenced in a study of human T cells and chemical hapten exposure. Time point meaning: patch test 1, 2 weeks after DPC sensitization. Treatment defined: therapeutic diphenylcyclopropenone sensitization with weekly scalp DPC. Each CDR3 protein gets one entry after TCRdb re-called the RACE reads with MiXCR. The sample yields 80,000 to 100,000 distinct CDR3 sequences, around 12% seen once. The sequences come from whole blood, collected in connection with sensitization to the hapten diphenylcyclopropenone (DPC). These receptor sequences come from a woman between 35 and 50 years old with alopecia areata. Some clones in this sample may be carry-over from other donors' samples.

Written as DNA, the CDR3 is TGTGCCACCAACCCCCGGGAGAATCAGCCCCAGCATTTT. It is translated as CATNPRENQPQHF. The chain has TRBV24-1 and TRBJ1-5; unclear D gene. The ends were cut back, 8 bases at V and 4 bases at J, with 11 bases in the middle. This CDR3 has 13 amino acids. The germline V gene encodes CDR1 KGHDR and CDR2 SFDVKD.

This clonotype was found a few times. The chain carries TRBV29-1 and TRBJ2-5; D tentatively reads TRBD1 or TRBD2 (5 bases each). V was shortened by 4 bases and J by 4 bases, with 10 bases between the two germline ends. In germline, CDR1 is SQVTM, CDR2 ANQGSEA. The CDR3 consists of 12 residues. The CDR3 nucleotides are TGCAGCGTTGGTGGGGCGGGAGAGACCCAGTACTTC. Its protein is CSVGGAGETQYF.

The V call is TRBV4-3, the J call TRBJ2-1, with 9 bases fitting TRBD1. V shed 0 bases, J shed 7 bases, and the junction held 10 bases outside the gene matches. This CDR3 has 17 amino acids. Germline-derived CDR1 and CDR2 are LGHNA and YSLEER. Here the CDR3 reads CASSQEPPGQGVNEQFF. The CDR3 region has the DNA TGCGCCAGCAGCCAAGAGCCCCCGGGACAGGGTGTTAATGAGCAGTTCTTC.

This clonotype has more than one count but fewer than ten. The chain employs TRBV3-1 and TRBJ1-2, with D perhaps matching TRBD1 (5 bases). Germline V lookup: CDR1 LGHDT, CDR2 YNNKEL (reference sequence). Trimming pared 0 bases from V and 4 bases from J, leaving 12 bases between. The CDR3 consists of 15 residues. The CDR3 loop is CASSQDRGRFYGYTF. Written as DNA, the CDR3 is TGTGCCAGCAGCCAAGATCGGGGCAGGTTCTATGGCTACACCTTC.

This clonotype came up many times. The chain employs TRBV6-4 and TRBJ2-1; 9 bases match TRBD2. The CDR3 consists of 16 residues. The V gene end was trimmed by 3 bases and the J gene end by 2 bases; junction bases not matched to a gene: 5. Germline loops: CDR1 MRHNA, CDR2 SNTAGT. The CDR3 DNA reads TGTGCCAGCAGTGAGGCGGGACTAGCCCCCTACAATGAGCAGTTCTTC. Translating it yields CASSEAGLAPYNEQFF.

This clonotype appeared a few times. The chain has TRBV5-1 and TRBJ2-7; 11 bases map to TRBD2. The V gene's germline CDR1 is SGHRS and CDR2 YFSETQ. The CDR3 has 16 residues. V dropped 0 bases and J dropped 7; count of bases not matched to a gene: 9. The DNA for the CDR3 is TGCGCCAGCAGCTTGGGGGCTAGCGGGAGGCTCGGAGAGCAGTACTTC. Translation gives CASSLGASGRLGEQYF. Looking up the rest from reference TRBV5-1 and TRBJ2-7 gives the full variable domain: KAGVTQTPRYLIKTRGQQVTLSCSPISGHRSVSWYQQTPGQGLQFLFEYFSETQRNKGNFPGRFSGRQFSNSRSEMNVSTLELGDSALYLCASSLGASGRLGEQYFGPGTRLTVT.

This clonotype was observed many times. The V gene is TRBV7-2, the J gene TRBJ2-1, with 7 bases fitting TRBD2. Germline lookup yields CDR1 SGHTA and CDR2 FQGNSA. The CDR3 sequence is 15 residues long. V shed 5 bases, J shed 2 bases, and the junction held 6 bases outside the gene matches. Here the CDR3 DNA reads TGTGCCAGCAGCACCAGCGGGGACCCCTACAATGAGCAGTTCTTC. Its translation is CASSTSGDPYNEQFF.

The chain is built from TRBV5-1 and TRBJ1-2, with TRBD1 identical over 8 bases. The CDR3 totals 13 residues. V lost 4 bases, J lost 8 bases, and 7 bases stayed unmatched. The germline V gene has CDR1 SGHRS and CDR2 YFSETQ. CDR3 protein: CASSVGQEDGYTF. The CDR3 DNA sequence: TGCGCCAGCAGCGTGGGACAGGAGGACGGCTACACCTTC.

This clonotype occurred a few times. This chain links TRBV20-1 with TRBJ2-7; no clear D. Germline lookup yields CDR1 DFQATT and CDR2 SNEGSKA (reference sequence). V was cut by 6 bases and J by 3 bases, with 12 bases left in between. This CDR3 has 12 residues. The DNA of the CDR3 is TGCAGTGCAATACCTGTGGGCTACGAGCAGTACTTC. It yields the protein CSAIPVGYEQYF.